The clone carrying this TCR beta chain has at least ten counts. Its target is unknown. The data were taken from a study of identical twins. Study-wide points: The conclusions drew on cross-sectional statistical analysis instead of tracking the same donors.

Trimming shortened V by 4 bases and J by 10 bases, and 5 bases separated the two germline ends. This CDR3 region has 10 residues. One entry per CDR3 protein, called by TCRdb with MiXCR from the 5' RACE reads. The table includes nearly 200,000 distinct CDR3 sequences, more than 15% detected once. These data also featured in a second study, about T cells expressing NK-cell markers. This second report adds: Roughly 1.0-8% of CD8+ T cells in a handful of donors belonged to dominant NKG2C+ clonotypes.

Sequenced sample: CD8+ T cells sorted from blood. This chain connects TRBV23-1 to TRBJ2-1; the D is unclear. TRBV23-1 is placed among ORFs of uncertain function. The sequence derives from a woman aged 18-29 years in good health. The CDR3 region has the DNA TGCGCCAGCAGTCTGGCAGAGCAGTTCTTC. Translation: CASSLAEQFF.